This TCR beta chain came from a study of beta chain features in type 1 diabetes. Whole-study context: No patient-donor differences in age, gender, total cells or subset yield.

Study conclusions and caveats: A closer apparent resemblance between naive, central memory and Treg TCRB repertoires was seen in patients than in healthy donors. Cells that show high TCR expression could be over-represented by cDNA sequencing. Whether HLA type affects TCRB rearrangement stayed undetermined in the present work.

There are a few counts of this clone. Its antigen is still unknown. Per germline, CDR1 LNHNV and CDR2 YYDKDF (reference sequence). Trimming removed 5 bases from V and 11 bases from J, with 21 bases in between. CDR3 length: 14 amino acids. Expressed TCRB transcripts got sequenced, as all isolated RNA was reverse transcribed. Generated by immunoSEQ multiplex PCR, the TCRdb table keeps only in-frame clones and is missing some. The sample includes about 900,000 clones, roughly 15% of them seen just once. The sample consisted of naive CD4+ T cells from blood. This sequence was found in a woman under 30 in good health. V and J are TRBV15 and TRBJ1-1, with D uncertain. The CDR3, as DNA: TGTGCCACCAGCGGGATGATGGGCCGGGGAGAGGCTTTCTTT. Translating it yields CATSGMMGRGEAFF.